The clone carrying this T cell receptor (beta chain) was counted at least ten times. Ophthalmopathy patients had moderate-to-severe active disease, CAS ≥3, NOSPECS ≥4, and disease duration under 3 months. Diagnoses used clinical symptoms, serum thyroxine and TRAb, thyroid ultrasound and orbital computed tomography. A roughly 9.3 ml volume of fresh peripheral blood provided the PBMCs. TCR beta CDR3 regions were amplified from RNA transcripts. First-round RT-PCR targeting the TCR CDR3 was performed with the HTBI primer set. TCRdb redid the calling of the multiplex PCR reads with MiXCR, one entry per CDR3 protein. The repertoire includes 640,000 or so distinct CDR3 sequences, 14% of them detected once, and around 7% sits in the top ten. The CDR3 sequence is 14 residues long. Trimming shortened V by 3 bases and J by 0 bases, and 11 bases separated the two germline ends. CDR1 and CDR2 (germline): SQVTM, ANQGSEA.

This record comes from a study of T cells in Graves' hyperthyroidism and ophthalmopathy. This chain connects TRBV29-1 to TRBJ1-1, with D uncertain. The clonotype originates from a young woman with Graves' ophthalmopathy. Sequenced material: blood. The CDR3 region is CSVDRAAVNTEAFF. The DNA for the CDR3 is TGCAGCGTTGATAGGGCAGCGGTGAACACTGAAGCTTTCTTT.